This T cell receptor (beta chain) was observed in a study of response to subunit inactivated influenza vaccine. This clonotype was seen a handful of times. Antigen specificity is unknown. One entry per CDR3 protein results from TCRdb running MiXCR on the RT-PCR reads. The table records roughly 700,000 distinct CDR3 sequences, more than 11% of them present only once. The study's findings and limits: T cells newly recruited by each seasonal influenza vaccination are few, the authors suggested.

There are 12 residues in the CDR3. Germline V gene sequence: CDR1 SGHDT, CDR2 YYEEEE. The ends were cut back, 7 bases at V and 1 base at J, with 8 bases in the middle. The source is a man between 50 and 59 years old who received an inactivated influenza vaccine. This chain links TRBV5-6 with TRBJ1-1; D is ambiguous. This material consisted of PBMCs from blood, taken roughly 2 weeks before vaccination. CDR3 sequence reads: CASGWGNTEAFF. The CDR3, as DNA: TGTGCCAGCGGTTGGGGGAACACTGAAGCTTTCTTT.